Detailed here is one T cell receptor beta chain. The data were taken from a study of blood T cell repertoires in COVID-19. Turning to the study itself: Sites in the United States, Italy and Spain provided acute and convalescent COVID-19 samples. Sources were T cells, B-cell-depleted T cells, or PBMCs; the material itself was cDNA or gDNA.

As handled by the study authors: Quantification of nucleated cells was approximated via reference gene primer amplification. Using immunoSEQ multiplex PCR, the repertoire was profiled, and TCRdb retains in-frame clones only, with some absent. V and J calls and clone size are those listed in that table; D and trimming were worked out from the DNA. The repertoire holds just under 80,000 clones, 80% to 90% seen once, with under 55% in the top ten. This CDR3 spans 17 amino acids. CDR1 and CDR2 (germline): MNHEY, SMNVEV (reference sequence). J gave up 5 bases and V 5 bases, and 12 bases lay outside the gene matches.

The clonotype originates from a human donor in a cohort sampled during active COVID-19. The specimen was peripheral blood. The rearrangement joins TRBV27 to TRBJ1-5, with 10 bases that match TRBD1. CDR3 protein: CASSPGQGRIGDQPQHF. CDR3 sequence (DNA): TGTGCCAGCAGTCCGGGACAGGGGAGGATTGGGGATCAGCCCCAGCATTTT.